This T cell receptor beta chain was observed in a study of OX40 agonist ivuxolimab in advanced cancers. Clones were sequenced by immunoSEQ multiplex PCR, and TCRdb holds only the in-frame ones, with some missing. The repertoire consists of tens of thousands of clones, with 84% occurring once and the leading ten covering roughly 1.8%. The ends were cut back, 5 bases at V and 4 bases at J, with 17 bases in the middle. From germline, CDR1 is MGHDK and CDR2 SYGVNS. This CDR3 comprises 15 residues. Points on this clone: The antigen is unknown.

Broader study findings: The CD4+ and CD8+ T cells in the blood had expanded clonally by week 6 at 0.1 to 3.0 mg/kg.

The chain employs TRBV25-1 and TRBJ2-5, with TRBD1 as a possible D gene (6 bases). The material was CD4+ or CD8+ T cells sorted from blood, obtained in a trial of the OX40 agonist ivuxolimab. This sequence originates from an adult with an advanced solid tumor such as melanoma, head and neck, liver or kidney cancer. The CDR3 DNA sequence: TGTGCCAGCAGTCCCTACACGGACAGTTTAGAGACCCAGTACTTC. Protein sequence: CASSPYTDSLETQYF.